This T cell receptor (beta chain) appears in the sequencing data of a study of regulatory T cells in long-lasting Graves disease. Germline CDR1 and CDR2: LGHDT and YNNKEL (reference sequence). Unmatched junction bases numbered 5, after V lost 2 bases and J lost 1 base. This CDR3 has 16 residues. In building TCR beta libraries, iRepertoire HTBI primers were used together with Arm-PCR of CDR3 regions. MiXCR, run by TCRdb on the multiplex PCR reads, gives a single entry per CDR3 protein. The sample holds 550,000 to 600,000 distinct CDR3 sequences; about 15% are singletons and the top ten take about 11%. This clonotype was recorded a few times. As yet, its antigen is unknown. The time point: newly diagnosed GD, antithyroid drugs for less than 3 months. Generation of the TCR library employed RNA extracted from PBMCs. The study, taken as a whole, reports: The study found TRBV28, TRBJ1-2 and TRBJ2-5 favored in persistent disease. Newly diagnosed patients shared about 950 public clonotypes; persistent patients shared approximately 2,700.

The same data also contributed to another study, on T cells in Graves' hyperthyroidism and ophthalmopathy. That paper states: Researchers ran a first-round RT-PCR on the TCR CDR3 using the HTBI primer set. The authors' 13 V-J model separated ophthalmopathy from stable hyperthyroidism.

The receptor was derived from a man in his late teens or twenties with Graves disease. V and J are TRBV3-1 and TRBJ2-3; 8 bases line up with TRBD1. The sequences come from peripheral blood mononuclear cells (PBMCs), collected at new diagnosis, from a patient treated with antithyroid drugs. The CDR3 coding sequence is TGTGCCAGCAGCCAAAGAGAGGACAGGGGCACAGATACGCAGTATTTT. Translation: CASSQREDRGTDTQYF.